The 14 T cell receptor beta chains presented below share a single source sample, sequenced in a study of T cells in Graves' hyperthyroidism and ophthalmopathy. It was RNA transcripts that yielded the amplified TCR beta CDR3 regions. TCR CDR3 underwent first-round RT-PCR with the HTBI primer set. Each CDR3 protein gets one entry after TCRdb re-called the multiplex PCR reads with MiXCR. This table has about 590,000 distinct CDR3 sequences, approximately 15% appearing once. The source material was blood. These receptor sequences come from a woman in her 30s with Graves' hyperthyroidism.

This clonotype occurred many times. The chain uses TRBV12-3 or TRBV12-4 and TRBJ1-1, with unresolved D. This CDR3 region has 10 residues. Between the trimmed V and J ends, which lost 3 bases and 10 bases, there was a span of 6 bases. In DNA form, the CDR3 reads TGTGCCAGCAGTTTTGGGAGAGCTTTCTTT. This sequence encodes CASSFGRAFF.

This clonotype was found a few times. For the CDR3, the DNA is TGTGCCAGCAGCCCCGGCGGGTCGGGAGGGCCTTGGGAGACCCAGTACTTC. It specifies CASSPGGSGGPWETQYF. V usage is TRBV13 and J usage is TRBJ2-5, with 8 positions matching TRBD2. The CDR3 has 17 residues. Per the germline V gene, CDR1 is PRHDT and CDR2 is FYEKMQ (reference sequence). Trimming took 5 bases from V and 5 from J; bases not matched to a gene: 16.

The CDR3 sequence is CASLPQDGLNTEAFF. Written as DNA, the CDR3 is TGTGCCAGTCTCCCACAGGACGGCTTGAACACTGAAGCTTTCTTT. V is TRBV19 and J is TRBJ1-1; possible D gene TRBD1, 5 bases. The V end lost 8 bases, the J end lost 0 bases, and 16 bases lay between the germline ends. CDR3 length equals 15 residues. Germline loops: CDR1 LNHDA, CDR2 SQIVND (reference sequence). Filled out from reference TRBV19 and TRBJ1-1, the complete variable domain reads DGGITQSPKYLFRKEGQNVTLSCEQNLNHDAMYWYRQDPGQGLRLIYYSQIVNDFQKGDIAEGYSVSREKKESFPLTVTSAQKNPTAFYLCASLPQDGLNTEAFFGQGTRLTVV.

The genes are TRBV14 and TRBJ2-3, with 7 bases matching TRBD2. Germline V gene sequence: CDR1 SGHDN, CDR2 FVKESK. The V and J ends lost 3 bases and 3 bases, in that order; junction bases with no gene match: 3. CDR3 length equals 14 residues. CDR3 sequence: CASSQGLRTDTQYF. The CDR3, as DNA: TGTGCCAGCAGCCAGGGACTACGGACAGATACGCAGTATTTT. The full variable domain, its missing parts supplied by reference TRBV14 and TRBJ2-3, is EAGVTQFPSHSVIEKGQTVTLRCDPISGHDNLYWYRRVMGKEIKFLLHFVKESKQDESGMPNNRFLAERTGGTYSTLKVQPAELEDSGVYFCASSQGLRTDTQYFGPGTRLTVL.

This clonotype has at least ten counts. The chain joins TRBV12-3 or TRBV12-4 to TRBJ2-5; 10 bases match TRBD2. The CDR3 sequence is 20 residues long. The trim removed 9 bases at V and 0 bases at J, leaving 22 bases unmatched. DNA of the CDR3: TGTGCCAGTACGACAACAGGGGACGGACTAGCGGAGCCGTACCAAGAGACCCAGTACTTC. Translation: CASTTTGDGLAEPYQETQYF.

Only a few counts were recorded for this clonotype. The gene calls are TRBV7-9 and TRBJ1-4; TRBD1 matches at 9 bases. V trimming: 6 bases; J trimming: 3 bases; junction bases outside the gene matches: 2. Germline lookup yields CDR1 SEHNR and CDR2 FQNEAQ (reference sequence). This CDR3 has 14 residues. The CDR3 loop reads CASRRDRANEKLFF. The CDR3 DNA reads TGTGCCAGCAGGAGGGACAGGGCTAATGAAAAACTGTTTTTT.

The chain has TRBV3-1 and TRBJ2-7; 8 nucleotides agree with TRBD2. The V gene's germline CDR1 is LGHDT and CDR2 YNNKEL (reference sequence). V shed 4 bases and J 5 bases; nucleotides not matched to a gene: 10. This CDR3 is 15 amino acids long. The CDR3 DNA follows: TGTGCCAGCAGCCTAGATCCGGGGGGGCGCGACGAGCAGTACTTC. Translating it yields CASSLDPGGRDEQYF.

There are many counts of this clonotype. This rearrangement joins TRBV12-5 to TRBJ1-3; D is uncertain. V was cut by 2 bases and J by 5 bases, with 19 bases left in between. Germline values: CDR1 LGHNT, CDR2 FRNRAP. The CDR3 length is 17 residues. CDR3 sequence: CASGLILFGVERNTIYF. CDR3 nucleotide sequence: TGTGCTAGTGGTTTGATCTTATTCGGGGTGGAAAGAAACACCATATATTTT.

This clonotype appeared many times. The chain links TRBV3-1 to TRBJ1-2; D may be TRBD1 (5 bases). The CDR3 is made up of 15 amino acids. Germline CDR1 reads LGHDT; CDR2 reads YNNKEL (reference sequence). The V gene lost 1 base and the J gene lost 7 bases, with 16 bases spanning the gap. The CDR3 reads CASSQVAREASGYTF. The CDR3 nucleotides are TGTGCCAGCAGCCAAGTGGCCAGGGAGGCCAGTGGCTACACCTTC.

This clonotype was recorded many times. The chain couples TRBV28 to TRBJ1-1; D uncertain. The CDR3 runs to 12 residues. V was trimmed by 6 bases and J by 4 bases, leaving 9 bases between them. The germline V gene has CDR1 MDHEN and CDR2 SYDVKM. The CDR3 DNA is TGTGCCAGCAGCTCTTGGTTCACTGAAGCTTTCTTT. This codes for CASSSWFTEAFF.

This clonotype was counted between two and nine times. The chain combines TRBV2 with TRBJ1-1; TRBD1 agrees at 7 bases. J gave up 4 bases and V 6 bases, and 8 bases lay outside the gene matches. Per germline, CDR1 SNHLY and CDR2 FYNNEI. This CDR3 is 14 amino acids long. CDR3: CASSAETGPTEAFF. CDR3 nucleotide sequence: TGTGCCAGCAGCGCAGAGACAGGGCCCACTGAAGCTTTCTTT.

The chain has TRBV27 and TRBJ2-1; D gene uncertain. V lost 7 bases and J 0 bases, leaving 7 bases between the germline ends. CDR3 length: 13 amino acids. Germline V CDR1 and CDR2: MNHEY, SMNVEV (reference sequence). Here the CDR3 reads CASKTGSYNEQFF. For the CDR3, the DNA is TGTGCCAGCAAGACGGGCTCCTACAATGAGCAGTTCTTC.

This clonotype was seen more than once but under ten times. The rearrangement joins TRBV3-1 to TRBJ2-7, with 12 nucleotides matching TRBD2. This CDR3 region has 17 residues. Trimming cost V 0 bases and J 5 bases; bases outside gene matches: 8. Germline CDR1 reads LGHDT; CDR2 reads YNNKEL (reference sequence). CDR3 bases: TGTGCCAGCAGCCAAGATTGGCTAGCGGGAGGGGGCCACGAGCAGTACTTC. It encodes CASSQDWLAGGGHEQYF.

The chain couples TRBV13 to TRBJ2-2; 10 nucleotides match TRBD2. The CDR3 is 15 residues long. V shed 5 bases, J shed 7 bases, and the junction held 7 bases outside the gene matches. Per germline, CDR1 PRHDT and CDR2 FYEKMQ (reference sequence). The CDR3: CASSKLAGAVGELFF. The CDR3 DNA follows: TGTGCCAGCAGCAAGCTAGCGGGAGCTGTCGGGGAGCTGTTTTTT.